This is a list of T cell receptor beta chains from one sample in a study of PD-1 blockade in classical Hodgkin lymphoma. Clones were read by immunoSEQ multiplex PCR, and TCRdb kept only the in-frame ones, dropping some. The profile shows some 100,000 clones, around nine tenths of them singletons. The sequencing here drew on peripheral blood mononuclear cells (PBMCs), taken before the second cycle of nivolumab. Every receptor here comes from a human donor with classical Hodgkin lymphoma. Each CDR3 is given with its conserved first and last residue. Fields, in order: D gene, V gene, CDR3 protein. D genes are given only for firm matches.

TRBD1 | TRBV5-6 | CASSPGTGPHGYTF
NA | TRBV7-9 | CASSLEGTAEAFF
TRBD1 | TRBV11-2 | CASSLDSDRVSLAFF
TRBD1 | TRBV7-7 | CASSPTGQGRETQYF
TRBD1 | TRBV27 | CASSLSSQGANTGELFF
TRBD1 | TRBV4-2 | CASSQVKTGGWVDTQYF
TRBD2 | TRBV27 | CASSRGTSGGTYNEQFF
TRBD2 | TRBV6-5 | CASSYSGTSGQETQYF
NA | TRBV5-6 | CASSLREVVAQYF
NA | TRBV2 | CASRVGREAFF
TRBD1 | TRBV7-8 | CASSFPGTGPVF
NA | TRBV19 | CASTLSLNTEAFF
NA | TRBV7-2 | CASSLGSPGSIF
TRBD1 | TRBV4-2 | CASSHTGTGVYEQYF
TRBD2 | TRBV7-2 | CASSLFPAGEGADTQYF
NA | TRBV21-1 | CASSKPGHDAFSGNTIYF
NA | TRBV9 | CASSVGGKKLFF
TRBD2 | TRBV4-2 | CASSQPTSGGAYEQFF
NA | TRBV9 | CASSVRGDNEQFF
NA | TRBV19 | CASSYALGNSPLHF
TRBD2 | TRBV6-6 | CASSRTSGGDEQYF
NA | TRBV6-1 | CASSIPWGDQPQHF
NA | TRBV30 | CAWESGGTDTQYF
NA | TRBV10-1 | CATPGENTEAFF
NA | TRBV7-2 | CASSLGFSQQGGDTYGYTF
NA | TRBV2 | CASKGGSGGAYEQYF
TRBD1 | TRBV5-6 | CASSVNRGYYEQYF
TRBD1 | TRBV2 | CASSRQGGSYNSPLHF
NA | TRBV2 | CASSEGVEAFF
NA | TRBV6-6 | CASLSGSPRAFF
NA | TRBV9 | CASSQDYEEGEQFF
TRBD2 | TRBV7-8 | CASTLPALADSYEQYF
NA | TRBV5-1 | CASSLAIQGETQYF
NA | TRBV5-4 | CASSLLTGPTYEQYF
NA | TRBV18 | CASSPPAMNTEAFF
TRBD1 | TRBV5-1 | CASGPGQGARGDTGELFF
NA | TRBV7-2 | CASSPRLRGEQFF
TRBD2 | TRBV2 | CASRGTSGGTDTQYF
TRBD1 | TRBV28 | CASSLGTGTYEQFF
TRBD1 | TRBV7-9 | CASSLVVTGGQYF
TRBD2 | TRBV5-6 | CASSLVGLAGEETQYF
TRBD1 | TRBV6-5 | CASSYSGQGNQPQHF
TRBD1 | TRBV19 | CASSPGTGTDTQYF
TRBD1 | TRBV29-1 | CSMTGGDLNEQYF
NA | TRBV5-5 | CASSLEPVQPQHF
NA | TRBV5-1 | CASSLGSSYEQYF
TRBD1 | TRBV27 | CASSLSVRGHYTF
NA | TRBV11-3 | CASSLDVGDTQYF
TRBD2 | TRBV6-6 | CASSSPWAGGINEQYF
NA | TRBV6-5 | CASSYSADSPLHF
TRBD1 | TRBV5-6 | CASSWDRGALRVTEAFF
NA | TRBV6-5 | CASRNTAVAEAFF
TRBD1 | TRBV30 | CAWGRVAGGSYEQYF
NA | TRBV7-8 | CASSLLSETQYF
NA | TRBV6-1 | CASSEVSGGRGRDEQYF
TRBD1 | TRBV5-1 | CASSLDTGENGYSSPLHF
TRBD1 | TRBV9 | CASSAETGGSSYEQYF
NA | TRBV27 | CASRPQDYSNQPQHF
NA | TRBV10-1 | CASSEPRLMNTEAFF